This T cell receptor beta chain was identified during a study of blood T cell repertoires in COVID-19. This clone was seen only a few times. V was trimmed by 3 bases and J by 5 bases, leaving 12 bases between them. Germline values: CDR1 SQVTM, CDR2 ANQGSEA. The CDR3 has 13 residues. How the authors handled the data: Using reference gene primer amplification, nucleated cell counts were estimated. The repertoire was sequenced with immunoSEQ multiplex PCR; TCRdb's copy has only in-frame clones and lacks some. That table furnishes V, J and clone size, whereas the DNA furnished D and trimming. The sample has some 66,000 clones, about 80% seen once.

The sequenced material came from peripheral blood. This chain uses TRBV29-1 with TRBJ2-3, with D possibly TRBD1 on 7 matching bases. This clonotype was sampled from a man between 60 and 75 years old with acute or convalescent COVID-19. CDR3 region: CSVDGQGGDTQYF. The CDR3 region has the DNA TGCAGCGTTGATGGGCAGGGGGGAGATACGCAGTATTTT.